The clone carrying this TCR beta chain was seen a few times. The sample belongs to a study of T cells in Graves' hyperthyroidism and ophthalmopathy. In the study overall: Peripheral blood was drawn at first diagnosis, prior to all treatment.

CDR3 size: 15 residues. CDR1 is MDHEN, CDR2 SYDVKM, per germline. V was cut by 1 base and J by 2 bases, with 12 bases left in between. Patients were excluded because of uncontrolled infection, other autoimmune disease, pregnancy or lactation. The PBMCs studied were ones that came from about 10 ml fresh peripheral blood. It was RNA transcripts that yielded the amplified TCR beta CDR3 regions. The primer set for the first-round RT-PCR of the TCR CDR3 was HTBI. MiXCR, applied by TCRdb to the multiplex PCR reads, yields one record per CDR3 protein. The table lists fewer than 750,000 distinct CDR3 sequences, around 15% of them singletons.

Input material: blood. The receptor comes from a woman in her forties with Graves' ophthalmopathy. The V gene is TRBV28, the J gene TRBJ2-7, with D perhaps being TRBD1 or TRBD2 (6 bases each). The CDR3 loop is CASSLSRGAPYEQYF. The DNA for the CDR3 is TGTGCCAGCAGTTTATCAAGGGGGGCCCCCTACGAGCAGTACTTC.